This passage covers 19 T cell receptor beta chains from one sample sequenced in a study of control samples from healthy donors and cancer patients. Assay used: immunoSEQ multiplex PCR; TCRdb lists only in-frame clones, some missing. Of approximately 140,000 clones in the sample, 80% to 95% were seen once. Specimen: blood. Every receptor here comes from a man between 25 and 39 years old in good health.

The rearrangement links TRBV28 to TRBJ2-1; no clear D. CDR1 MDHEN and CDR2 SYDVKM come from the germline V gene. The CDR3 is 13 amino acids. V was cut by 7 bases and J by 5 bases, with 12 bases left in between. The CDR3 DNA reads TGTGCCAGCACCCACGAAGTCCACAATGAGCAGTTCTTC. It yields the protein CASTHEVHNEQFF.

V gene TRBV6-5 combines with J gene TRBJ2-3; D is unclear. Germline V gene lookup returns CDR1 MNHEY and CDR2 SVGAGI. The V and J ends lost 10 bases and 5 bases respectively, with 19 bases between them. This CDR3 contains 14 residues. CDR3 region: CATKRSVLKDTQYF. Written as DNA, the CDR3 is TGTGCCACGAAACGATCCGTGCTCAAAGATACGCAGTATTTT.

The chain combines TRBV5-1 with TRBJ2-5; D not resolved. Germline V CDR1 and CDR2: SGHRS, YFSETQ. V shed 3 bases and J shed 2 bases, with 8 bases lying between them. The CDR3 is made up of 13 amino acids. The CDR3 nucleotides are TGCGCCAGCAGCTCCCCGCCGCAAGAGACCCAGTACTTC. This encodes CASSSPPQETQYF. Looking up the rest from reference TRBV5-1 and TRBJ2-5 gives the full variable domain: KAGVTQTPRYLIKTRGQQVTLSCSPISGHRSVSWYQQTPGQGLQFLFEYFSETQRNKGNFPGRFSGRQFSNSRSEMNVSTLELGDSALYLCASSSPPQETQYFGPGTRLLVL.

The chain recombines TRBV29-1 with TRBJ1-6; 7 nucleotides agree with TRBD1. The CDR3 sequence is 13 residues long. Germline lookup yields CDR1 SQVTM and CDR2 ANQGSEA. The trim removed 6 bases at V and 7 bases at J, leaving 6 bases unmatched. CDR3 protein: CSVRTGANSPLHF. The CDR3 nucleotides are TGCAGCGTGAGGACAGGAGCCAATTCACCCCTCCACTTT.

This clone was counted once. The rearrangement uses TRBV4-1 and TRBJ1-5; D is unresolved. V lost 2 bases and J lost 7, with 12 bases in between. This CDR3 spans 14 amino acids. Germline CDR1 and CDR2: MGHRA and YSYEKL. In nucleotides, the CDR3 is TGCGCCAGCAGCCAATTGGAGGGCGACCAGCCCCAGCATTTT. Translation gives CASSQLEGDQPQHF.

The gene calls are TRBV29-1 and TRBJ2-7, with a tentative D call TRBD1 (6 bases). Between the trimmed V and J ends, which lost 6 bases and 3 bases, there was a span of 15 bases. Germline assignment: CDR1 SQVTM and CDR2 ANQGSEA. This CDR3 region has 13 residues. The CDR3: CSVRTDRYYEQYF. The CDR3 DNA sequence: TGCAGCGTACGGACAGACCGTTACTACGAGCAGTACTTC.

V and J are TRBV19 and TRBJ1-1; 9 positions agree with TRBD1. This CDR3 spans 15 amino acids. The V segment lost 6 bases and the J segment 4 bases; nucleotides outside the gene matches: 9. Germline assignment: CDR1 LNHDA and CDR2 SQIVND (reference sequence). CDR3 nucleotides: TGTGCCAGTAGGTCCCAAACAGGGGGCGGCACTGAAGCTTTCTTT. As protein: CASRSQTGGGTEAFF.

The rearrangement uses TRBV7-3 and TRBJ2-1, with TRBD2 as a possible D gene (7 bases). V dropped 6 bases and J dropped 2 bases, with 17 bases sitting between them. There are 16 residues in the CDR3. The germline CDR1 and CDR2 sequences are SGHTA and FQGTGA. The CDR3 coding sequence is TGTGCCAGCAGTCAAACAGGGCGGGAGCCCTACAATGAGCAGTTCTTC. It codes for CASSQTGREPYNEQFF. Together with reference TRBV7-3 and TRBJ2-1, the CDR3 gives the full variable domain: GAGVSQTPSNKVTEKGKYVELRCDPISGHTALYWYRQSLGQGPEFLIYFQGTGAADDSGLPNDRFFAVRPEGSVSTLKIQRTERGDSAVYLCASSQTGREPYNEQFFGPGTRLTVL.

The table lists this clone with a count of one. The chain recombines TRBV10-3 with TRBJ1-2; no clear D. The CDR3 length is 12 residues. V shed 4 bases and J shed 4 bases, with 7 bases lying between them. CDR1 ENHRY and CDR2 SYGVKD come from the germline V gene. The CDR3 DNA follows: TGTGCCATCAGTGCAACAGCCTATGGCTACACCTTC. Its protein is CAISATAYGYTF.

This chain uses TRBV5-6 with TRBJ1-2; D is undetermined. V was clipped by 4 bases and J by 2 bases, with 27 bases between them. In germline, CDR1 is SGHDT, CDR2 YYEEEE. The length of the CDR3 is 19 residues. The CDR3 spells CASSPVTRNFLMPNYGYTF. The CDR3 nucleotides read TGTGCCAGCAGCCCCGTCACCCGCAACTTCCTTATGCCCAACTATGGCTACACCTTC.

This clone was seen only once. The junction shows a germline mismatch at one end, possibly a read error. The rearrangement uses TRBV28 and TRBJ2-7; D may match TRBD1 or TRBD2 (6 bases each). There are 13 residues in the CDR3. Per germline, CDR1 MDHEN and CDR2 SYDVKM. CDR3 in DNA: TGTGCCAGCACCTCCGGAGGGGGGCTACGGCTCCGATTC. The encoded protein is CASTSGGGLRLRF.

This chain uses TRBV18 with TRBJ1-4; D perhaps matches TRBD1 (5 bases). Germline CDR1 reads KGHSH; CDR2 reads LQKENI. V lost 1 base, J lost 14 bases, and 29 bases lay in between. This CDR3 is built from 18 residues. The CDR3 is CASSPLRGVSPDTKGLFF. CDR3 sequence (DNA): TGTGCCAGCTCACCACTAAGAGGGGTTTCCCCCGACACTAAAGGGCTGTTTTTT.

Written as DNA, the CDR3 is TGCGCCAGCAGCTTGCGTTCCGGCGAACAAGAGACCCAGTACTTC. Its protein product is CASSLRSGEQETQYF. The rearrangement uses TRBV5-1 and TRBJ2-5; D is ambiguous. The V gene lost 1 base and the J gene lost 2 bases, with 12 bases spanning the gap. CDR1 and CDR2 (germline): SGHRS, YFSETQ. The CDR3 sequence is 15 residues long.

This clone was observed once. The chain couples TRBV7-8 to TRBJ2-5, with D possibly TRBD1 on 6 matching bases. The V end was cut by 3 bases, the J end by 2 bases, with 22 bases between. There are 18 residues in the CDR3. Germline assignment: CDR1 SGHVS and CDR2 FQNEAQ. The CDR3 protein is CASSFTMRLGARQETQYF. Here the CDR3 DNA reads TGTGCCAGCAGCTTCACTATGCGGCTGGGGGCCCGTCAAGAGACCCAGTACTTC.

The CDR3 DNA follows: TGTGCCAGCAGCCCCCCCCGTCAGGGCCTGGACGTCAAGCAGTACTTC. It is translated as CASSPPRQGLDVKQYF. The chain carries TRBV7-9 and TRBJ2-7; tentatively, D is TRBD1 (5 bases). Trimming shortened V by 5 bases and J by 8 bases, and 25 bases separated the two germline ends. CDR3 size: 16 residues. Looked up from germline, CDR1 is SEHNR and CDR2 is FQNEAQ (reference sequence).

The rearrangement joins TRBV7-2 to TRBJ1-2; D gene uncertain. The V end was cut by 5 bases, the J end by 1 base, with 11 bases between. There are 14 residues in the CDR3. Germline CDR1 SGHTA, CDR2 FQGNSA. CDR3 DNA: TGTGCCAGCAGCCCTCCGGGCAGTAACTATGGCTACACCTTC. Translating it yields CASSPPGSNYGYTF. The variable domain in full, with the rest retrieved from reference TRBV7-2 and TRBJ1-2, is GAGVSQSPSNKVTEKGKDVELRCDPISGHTALYWYRQSLGQGLEFLIYFQGNSAPDKSGLPSDRFSAERTGGSVSTLTIQRTQQEDSAVYLCASSPPGSNYGYTFGSGTRLTVV.

This chain connects TRBV21-1 to TRBJ1-4. TRBV21-1 corresponds to a pseudogene. CDR3 size: 15 residues. Written as DNA, the CDR3 is TGTGCCAGCAGCAATATACCGGTTTCGGGTGAAAAACTGTTTTTT. Its translation is CASSNIPVSGEKLFF.

The chain recombines TRBV21-1 with TRBJ1-2; no check of the table's D call, TRBD1, against the DNA was made. TRBV21-1 constitutes a pseudogene. The length of the CDR3 is 18 residues. This CDR3 is CASSFKVRTDTTDYGYTF. The CDR3 coding sequence is TGTGCCAGCAGCTTCAAAGTGCGGACAGATACGACTGACTATGGCTACACCTTC.

This rearrangement joins TRBV7-6 to TRBJ1-4, with D uncertain. Germline-derived CDR1 and CDR2 are SGHVS and FNYEAQ. There are 16 residues in the CDR3. V lost 5 bases and J 5 bases, leaving 18 bases between the germline ends. The CDR3 loop is CASSPSPSRNNEKLFF. The CDR3 DNA reads as TGTGCCAGCAGCCCATCCCCCTCAAGGAACAATGAAAAACTGTTTTTT.